This TCR beta chain was recorded in a study of T-cell reconstitution after alpha-beta-depleted transplantation in children. The library targeted TCRbeta and was prepared with unique molecular identifiers. TCRdb passed the PCR reads through MiXCR, listing each CDR3 protein once. The table includes about 230,000 distinct CDR3 sequences, 9.7% detected once. The CDR3 has 13 amino acids. V gave up 3 bases and J gave up 1 base, with 6 bases separating them. In germline, CDR1 is SGHTA, CDR2 FQGTGA. This clonotype was observed at least ten times. This receptor was taken from a human donor who donated a stem cell graft to a child with SCID. V is TRBV7-3 and J is TRBJ1-1; D call uncertain. Source: PBMCs from the stem cell graft donor, taken from the stem cell graft. The CDR3 loop is CASSFYPNTEAFF. Written as DNA, the CDR3 is TGTGCCAGCAGCTTCTACCCGAACACTGAAGCTTTCTTT. Full variable domain (rest looked up from reference TRBV7-3 and TRBJ1-1): GAGVSQTPSNKVTEKGKYVELRCDPISGHTALYWYRQSLGQGPEFLIYFQGTGAADDSGLPNDRFFAVRPEGSVSTLKIQRTERGDSAVYLCASSFYPNTEAFFGQGTRLTVV.